The 23 T cell receptor beta chains reported below all come from one sample, sequenced in a study of CD8+ T cells in alopecia areata. In each case, RNA was isolated and then reverse transcribed into cDNA as the sequencing template. Produced via immunoSEQ multiplex PCR; TCRdb's table is partial and in-frame only. The sample has 110,000 to 150,000 clones, less than 65% seen once. Sequenced material: CD8+ T cells sorted from blood. The receptors were gathered from a human donor in good health.

This sequence joins TRBV7-8 and TRBJ2-1; 12 positions match TRBD1. The CDR3 covers 15 residues. The germline gives CDR1 SGHVS, CDR2 FQNEAQ. V lost 6 bases to trimming and J lost 10 bases; unmatched junction nucleotides: 10. The CDR3 DNA is TGTGCCAGCAGGGATTCTGGGACAGGGGGCTTCGAGCAGTTCTTC. Protein sequence: CASRDSGTGGFEQFF.

The chain carries TRBV7-6 and TRBJ2-2; 10 bases are a match to TRBD1. Per germline, CDR1 SGHVS and CDR2 FNYEAQ. The CDR3 runs 16 residues. The V segment lost 4 bases and the J segment 4 bases; nucleotides outside the gene matches: 6. The CDR3 DNA reads TGTGCCAGCAGCTCGATCGGGACAGGGGTCACCGGGGAGCTGTTTTTT. Translating it yields CASSSIGTGVTGELFF.

The genes are TRBV9 and TRBJ2-1, with TRBD2 matching over 9 bases. The CDR3 totals 14 residues. Germline V CDR1 and CDR2: SGDLS, YYNGEE. Trimming took 6 bases from V and 7 from J; bases not matched to a gene: 8. Written as DNA, the CDR3 is TGTGCCAGCAATCCTAGCGGGACAAGTAATGAGCAGTTCTTC. Its protein product is CASNPSGTSNEQFF.

CDR3 amino acids: CSVHRTYGYTF. CDR3 sequence (DNA): TGCAGCGTTCACAGAACCTATGGCTACACCTTC. V and J are TRBV29-1 and TRBJ1-2; unclear D gene. The CDR3 runs 11 residues. V gave up 5 bases and J gave up 4 bases, with 8 bases separating them. The germline CDR1 and CDR2 sequences are SQVTM and ANQGSEA.

The chain links TRBV14 to TRBJ2-7; TRBD1 might be the D (6 bases). Germline-derived CDR1 and CDR2 are SGHDN and FVKESK. With 3 bases removed from V and 4 bases from J, the gap between germline ends came to 10 bases. The CDR3 runs 13 residues. The CDR3 protein is CASSHGQLYEQYF. The CDR3 DNA is TGTGCCAGCAGCCATGGACAGCTATACGAGCAGTACTTC.

This chain uses TRBV30 with TRBJ2-2; D not resolved. The germline CDR1 and CDR2 sequences are GTSNPN and SVGIG (reference sequence). V lost 1 base, J lost 0 bases, and 9 bases lay in between. This CDR3 is 15 amino acids long. CDR3 sequence reads: CAWSEASPNTGELFF. The CDR3, as DNA: TGTGCCTGGAGTGAAGCGAGCCCGAACACCGGGGAGCTGTTTTTT.

The chain couples TRBV5-6 to TRBJ2-5; no firm D call. Germline CDR1 reads SGHDT; CDR2 reads YYEEEE. Trimming pared 0 bases from V and 0 bases from J, leaving 6 bases between. CDR3 length: 14 amino acids. The CDR3 reads CASSLETYQETQYF. CDR3 bases: TGTGCCAGCAGCTTGGAGACGTACCAAGAGACCCAGTACTTC.

The chain is built from TRBV27 and TRBJ1-2; no reliable D call. The CDR3 sequence is 11 residues long. Looked up from germline, CDR1 is MNHEY and CDR2 is SMNVEV (reference sequence). With 2 bases removed from V and 8 bases from J, the gap between germline ends came to 6 bases. Here the CDR3 DNA reads TGTGCCAGCAGTTTAGCGACGGGCTACACCTTC. Amino acid sequence: CASSLATGYTF.

This clone was recorded a few times. The chain employs TRBV29-1 and TRBJ2-6; 8 bases are shared with TRBD1. CDR1 is SQVTM and CDR2 is ANQGSEA in the germline V gene. The CDR3 extends over 15 amino acids. Unmatched junction bases numbered 4, after V lost 4 bases and J lost 2 bases. Here the CDR3 reads CSVVTGAPGANVLTF. CDR3 coding DNA: TGCAGCGTTGTGACAGGGGCCCCTGGGGCCAACGTCCTGACTTTC.

This clone came up once. The V and J genes are TRBV25-1 and TRBJ2-1, with 12 nucleotides matching TRBD2. CDR1 and CDR2 from the germline V gene are MGHDK and SYGVNS. Trimming removed 0 bases from V and 15 bases from J; junction bases left unmatched: 9. CDR3 length: 15 residues. The CDR3 DNA follows: TGTGCCAGCAGTGAATATAATCGACTAGCGGGAGACCGGTTCTTC. Amino acids: CASSEYNRLAGDRFF.

The CDR3 spells CSVRDRGGYEQYF. The CDR3 bases are TGCAGCGTCCGGGACAGGGGAGGCTACGAGCAGTACTTC. The chain recombines TRBV29-1 with TRBJ2-7; 10 nucleotides match TRBD1. The V gene's germline CDR1 is SQVTM and CDR2 ANQGSEA. V dropped 6 bases and J dropped 3; count of bases not matched to a gene: 5. The CDR3 spans 13 residues.

Concerning this clone itself: Other nucleotide sequences in the sample specify the same CDR3. This chain joins TRBV7-9 and TRBJ2-1, with D possibly matching TRBD1 (5 bases). The CDR3 covers 12 residues. V was clipped by 4 bases and J by 7 bases, with 8 bases between them. CDR1 and CDR2 from the germline V gene are SEHNR and FQNEAQ (reference sequence). The CDR3 coding sequence is TGTGCCAGCAGCTCCTCAGGGAATGAGCAGTTCTTC. Translation: CASSSSGNEQFF.

This sequence joins TRBV6-5 and TRBJ1-5; D is undetermined. CDR1 and CDR2 (germline): MNHEY, SVGAGI. The CDR3 is 12 amino acids. The V end lost 2 bases, the J end lost 9 bases, and 8 bases lay between the germline ends. In DNA form, the CDR3 reads TGTGCCAGCAGTTACGCGACCCCGCCCCAGCATTTT. This sequence encodes CASSYATPPQHF.

The chain has TRBV27 and TRBJ1-1, with 12 bases fitting TRBD1. Germline CDR1 MNHEY, CDR2 SMNVEV (reference sequence). V was clipped by 4 bases and J by 5 bases; unmatched bases: 2. The CDR3 spans 14 residues. CDR3 loop: CASSWDRGRTEAFF. The CDR3 DNA reads as TGTGCCAGCAGTTGGGACAGGGGGCGGACTGAAGCTTTCTTT.

The chain links TRBV7-9 to TRBJ2-4; TRBD1 aligns across 10 bases. V shed 5 bases, J shed 2 bases, and the junction held 6 bases outside the gene matches. The length of the CDR3 is 16 residues. CDR1 is SEHNR, CDR2 FQNEAQ, per germline (reference sequence). In DNA, the CDR3 is TGTGCCAGCAGCCGTGGGACAGGGGTCACCAAAAACATTCAGTACTTC. Protein product: CASSRGTGVTKNIQYF. The variable domain in full, completed from reference TRBV7-9 and TRBJ2-4, reads DTGVSQNPRHKITKRGQNVTFRCDPISEHNRLYWYRQTLGQGPEFLTYFQNEAQLEKSRLLSDRFSAERPKGSFSTLEIQRTEQGDSAMYLCASSRGTGVTKNIQYFGAGTRLSVL.

This clone was observed a single time. The rearrangement links TRBV20-1 to TRBJ2-7; weak D call: TRBD2 (5 bases). Germline lookup yields CDR1 DFQATT and CDR2 SNEGSKA (reference sequence). This CDR3 has 11 residues. Trimming pared 6 bases from V and 3 bases from J, leaving 9 bases between. The DNA for the CDR3 is TGCAGTGCGGTGGACTTCTACGAGCAGTACTTC. Translated: CSAVDFYEQYF.

The chain has TRBV29-1 and TRBJ2-5, with D possibly being TRBD1 (6 bases). CDR1 SQVTM and CDR2 ANQGSEA come from the germline V gene. This CDR3 spans 19 amino acids. V dropped 0 bases and J dropped 4 bases, with 27 bases sitting between them. The CDR3 loop is CSVEDPFRGSRPPRETQYF. The CDR3 nucleotides are TGCAGCGTTGAAGATCCTTTCAGGGGAAGCCGCCCTCCCCGAGAGACCCAGTACTTC.

The chain couples TRBV5-6 to TRBJ1-2; D uncertain. V lost 4 bases and J lost 7, with 8 bases in between. The germline V gene has CDR1 SGHDT and CDR2 YYEEEE. The CDR3 runs 11 residues. The CDR3 sequence: CASSDGPGYTF. CDR3 nucleotides: TGTGCCAGCAGCGACGGACCTGGCTACACCTTC. Combining the CDR3 with reference TRBV5-6 and TRBJ1-2 gives the whole variable domain DAGVTQSPTHLIKTRGQQVTLRCSPKSGHDTVSWYQQALGQGPQFIFQYYEEEERQRGNFPDRFSGHQFPNYSSELNVNALLLGDSALYLCASSDGPGYTFGSGTRLTVV.

The gene calls are TRBV29-1 and TRBJ2-1, with a weak D call TRBD2 (6 bases). The V end lost 7 bases, the J end lost 0 bases, and 16 bases lay between the germline ends. The CDR3 is 15 amino acids. CDR1 SQVTM and CDR2 ANQGSEA come from the germline V gene. CDR3 sequence: CSAHVADASYNEQFF. The DNA of the CDR3 is TGCAGCGCCCACGTAGCGGATGCCTCCTACAATGAGCAGTTCTTC.

This clone was seen a few times. The V and J genes are TRBV4-1 and TRBJ2-7; D is tentatively TRBD1 or TRBD2 (5 bases each). V lost 3 bases to trimming and J lost 1 base, with 13 bases between them. Germline V lookup: CDR1 MGHRA, CDR2 YSYEKL. The CDR3 spans 15 residues. CDR3 in amino acids: CASSQAGTSSYEQYF. DNA for the CDR3: TGCGCCAGCAGCCAGGCCGGGACCTCGTCCTACGAGCAGTACTTC.

The chain joins TRBV6-1 to TRBJ2-7; the match to TRBD2 covers 12 bases. Germline CDR1 and CDR2: MNHNS and SASEGT. The CDR3 spans 15 residues. The J segment lost 2 bases and the V segment lost 5 bases, leaving 4 bases of the junction unmatched. DNA of the CDR3: TGTGCCAGCAGTTCTTGGACTAGCGGGACCTACGAGCAGTACTTC. This encodes CASSSWTSGTYEQYF.

V is TRBV27 and J is TRBJ2-1, with 10 bases that match TRBD1. V dropped 5 bases and J dropped 8; count of bases not matched to a gene: 6. CDR1 is MNHEY and CDR2 is SMNVEV in the germline V gene (reference sequence). The CDR3 covers 14 residues. CDR3: CASSDRGQTYEQFF. The CDR3 nucleotides read TGTGCCAGCAGTGACAGGGGGCAGACTTATGAGCAGTTCTTC.

With respect to this clone: At the DNA level, this CDR3 is encoded by other sequences in the same sample as well. The CDR3 region has the DNA TGTGCCTGGAGCTCGGGGAACTATGGCTACACCTTC. Amino acid sequence: CAWSSGNYGYTF. The genes are TRBV30 and TRBJ1-2; D is uncertain. Germline V gives CDR1 GTSNPN, CDR2 SVGIG (reference sequence). The CDR3 is 12 residues long. V shed 3 bases and J shed 2 bases, with 7 bases lying between them.